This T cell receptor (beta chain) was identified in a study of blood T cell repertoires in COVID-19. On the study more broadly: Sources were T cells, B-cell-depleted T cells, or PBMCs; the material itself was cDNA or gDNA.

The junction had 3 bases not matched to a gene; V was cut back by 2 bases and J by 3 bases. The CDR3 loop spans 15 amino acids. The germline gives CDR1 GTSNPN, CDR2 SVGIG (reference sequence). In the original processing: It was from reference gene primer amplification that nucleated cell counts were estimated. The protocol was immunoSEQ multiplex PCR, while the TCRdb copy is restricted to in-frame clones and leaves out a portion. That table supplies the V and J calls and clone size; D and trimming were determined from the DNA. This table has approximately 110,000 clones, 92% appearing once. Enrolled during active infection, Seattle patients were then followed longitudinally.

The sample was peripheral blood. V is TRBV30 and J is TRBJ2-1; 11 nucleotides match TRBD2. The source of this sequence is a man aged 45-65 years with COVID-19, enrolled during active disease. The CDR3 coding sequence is TGTGCCTGGAGTACCGGGACTAGCGGCTACAATGAGCAGTTCTTC. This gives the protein CAWSTGTSGYNEQFF.